Listed below are T cell receptor beta chains from one sample, sequenced in a study of blood T cell repertoires in COVID-19. Generated by immunoSEQ multiplex PCR, the TCRdb table keeps only in-frame clones and is missing some. The data show about 370,000 clones, 85% to 90% seen once. The specimen sequenced was PBMCs or T cells enriched from blood (not recorded which). These receptors originate from a man between 18 and 35 years old who had recovered from COVID-19. The CDR3 runs from the conserved cysteine through the conserved F or W. A D gene is named only where the DNA matches it firmly. Clone size is stated in some rows and not others, as once, few, many or a class when expanded.

d_gene,abundance,j_gene,v_gene,CDR3nt,CDR3aa
.,.,TRBJ2-1,TRBV7-9,TGTGCCAGCAGGTCCCAGGGGTTCAATGAGCAGTTCTTC,CASRSQGFNEQFF
.,.,TRBJ2-7,TRBV2,TGTGCCAGCAAAAGGACAGAGACCGACTACGAGCAGTACTTC,CASKRTETDYEQYF
TRBD1,.,TRBJ1-1,TRBV2,TGTGCCAGCAGTGGGACAGGGGGGACTGAAGCTTTCTTT,CASSGTGGTEAFF
TRBD2,.,TRBJ2-7,TRBV5-1,TGCGCCAGCAGCTCGCTAGCGGACTACGAGCAGTACTTC,CASSSLADYEQYF
.,once,TRBJ2-2,TRBV29-1,TGCAGCGTTGCTATGAACACCGGGGAGCTGTTTTTT,CSVAMNTGELFF
.,.,TRBJ1-1,TRBV9,TGTGCCAGCAGCGTAGTGCAGGGAGCTTTCTTT,CASSVVQGAFF
.,.,TRBJ1-5,TRBV6-2/TRBV6-3,TGTGCCAGCAGTTACTCGACATTCAGGGCAAGGAGCAATCAGCCCCAGCATTTT,CASSYSTFRARSNQPQHF
.,.,TRBJ1-6,TRBV2,TGTGTCAGCAGTACCCCAAGACGGATAGCTTATAATTCACCCCTCCACTTT,CVSSTPRRIAYNSPLHF
TRBD2,.,TRBJ2-7,TRBV9,TGTGCCAGCAGCGTCGGACTAGCGGGCAGTGGCTACGAGCAGTACTTC,CASSVGLAGSGYEQYF
.,.,TRBJ2-2,TRBV11-3,TGTGCCAGCAGCTATACGGGAGTCCAAGCCGGGGAGCTGTTTTTT,CASSYTGVQAGELFF
TRBD1,.,TRBJ2-2,TRBV6-6,TGTGCCAGTAAAGGGGACAGGGTGGTAAAGACCGGGGAGCTGTTTTTT,CASKGDRVVKTGELFF
.,once,TRBJ1-2,TRBV19,TGTGCCAGTAGTCCCGGGGGTACGGGCTATGGCTACACCTTC,CASSPGGTGYGYTF
.,.,TRBJ2-3,TRBV5-1,TGCGCCAGCAGCTTGTCAAGACGCGGAATCACAGATACGCAGTATTTT,CASSLSRRGITDTQYF
TRBD1,.,TRBJ2-7,TRBV7-9,TGTGCCAGCAGCTTAGGGGACAGAGTCTACGAGCAGTACTTC,CASSLGDRVYEQYF
.,few,TRBJ2-2,TRBV7-2,TGTGCCAGCAGCGTACATCCGACAGCCGGGGAGCTGTTTTTT,CASSVHPTAGELFF
TRBD2,.,TRBJ2-1,TRBV24-1,TGTGCCACCAGTGTCCCGGGACTAGCTGGTGAGCAGTTCTTC,CATSVPGLAGEQFF
TRBD1,.,TRBJ1-2,TRBV5-1,TGCGCCAGCACCCCGACAGGGAACTATGGCTACACCTTC,CASTPTGNYGYTF
TRBD1,.,TRBJ1-5,TRBV6-5,TGTGCCAGCAGTTACAACAGGGGGCAGCCCCAGCATTTT,CASSYNRGQPQHF
TRBD1,.,TRBJ2-2,TRBV3-1/TRBV3-2,TGTGCCAGCAACACAGGGGCCTTTGCGAACACCGGGGAGCTGTTTTTT,CASNTGAFANTGELFF
TRBD2,.,TRBJ2-7,TRBV10-1,TGCGCCAGCAATGGTCGAGGAGCGGGGGCCTACGAGCAGTACTTC,CASNGRGAGAYEQYF
.,.,TRBJ2-7,TRBV3-1/TRBV3-2,TGTGCCAGCAGCCAAGTAGGTACAGGGATTCGCGAGCAGTACTTC,CASSQVGTGIREQYF
.,.,TRBJ1-2,TRBV11-2,TGTGCCAGCAGCTCCCTTGGGGCTTATGGCTACACCTTC,CASSSLGAYGYTF
TRBD1,.,TRBJ2-1,TRBV5-6,TGTGCCAGCAGCTCTCCGGGACAGGGGGAATATGAGCAGTTCTTC,CASSSPGQGEYEQFF
.,.,TRBJ2-3,TRBV7-9,TGTGCCAGCAGCCCCCCTCGGGATACGCAGTATTTT,CASSPPRDTQYF
TRBD2,.,TRBJ2-3,TRBV28,TGTGCCAGCCAGCTAGCGGGAGGTCTCCGCACAGATACGCAGTATTTT,CASQLAGGLRTDTQYF
.,.,TRBJ2-7,TRBV5-1,TGCGCCAGCAGCTTGTCGGCGGCTAGAAACGAGCAGTACTTC,CASSLSAARNEQYF
.,few,TRBJ1-5,TRBV9,TGTGCCAGCAGCGTAGGGGCCCCGGATCAGCCCCAGCATTTT,CASSVGAPDQPQHF
TRBD2,.,TRBJ2-1,TRBV16,TGTGCCAGCAGCCAATCGCAGCTAGCGGGAGACCATGAGCAGTTCTTC,CASSQSQLAGDHEQFF
.,.,TRBJ2-3,TRBV4-3,TGCGCCAGCAGCCAAGATCTTACAGATACGCAGTATTTT,CASSQDLTDTQYF
.,.,TRBJ1-6,TRBV7-9,TGTGCCAGCAGCTTTTTCACAGAGAATTCACCCCTCCACTTT,CASSFFTENSPLHF
TRBD2,.,TRBJ2-1,TRBV28,TGTGCCAGCAAAGAGTCTAGCGGAGCGGGTGAGCAGTTCTTC,CASKESSGAGEQFF
TRBD1,.,TRBJ1-2,TRBV11-2,TGTGCCAGCAGCTCCAGACAGGGCGGAGATGGCTACACCTTC,CASSSRQGGDGYTF
.,.,TRBJ1-2,TRBV5-1,TGCGCCAGCAGCTTGGGCGGGACTGGTGGCTACACCTTC,CASSLGGTGGYTF
.,once,TRBJ1-1,TRBV7-9,TGTGCCAGCGGCCTGGACAGCACTGAAGCTTTCTTT,CASGLDSTEAFF
.,.,TRBJ2-7,TRBV7-8,TGTGCCAGCAGCTTAGCATCGTCAGGGTACGAGCAGTACTTC,CASSLASSGYEQYF
.,.,TRBJ2-5,TRBV3-1/TRBV3-2,TGTGCCAGCAGCGCTCAGGAGGGGGGGGCCCAAGAGACCCAGTACTTC,CASSAQEGGAQETQYF
TRBD1,.,TRBJ2-5,TRBV28,TGTGCCAGCAGTACGCGACAGGGGGCGGGGGAGACCCAGTACTTC,CASSTRQGAGETQYF
TRBD1,.,TRBJ1-1,TRBV6-5,TGTGCCAGCAGTTTCGCGGGACAGTGGAGGAACACTGAAGCTTTCTTT,CASSFAGQWRNTEAFF
TRBD1,.,TRBJ2-5,TRBV9,TGTGCCAGCAGCTTTCCAGGGGGAGAGACCCAGTACTTC,CASSFPGGETQYF
.,.,TRBJ1-1,TRBV6-5,TGTGCCAGCAGGGGACACGGGGTTTCGAACACTGAAGCTTTCTTT,CASRGHGVSNTEAFF
TRBD2,.,TRBJ2-7,TRBV10-3,TGTGCCATCAGTGGAAAAGGACTAGCGGATTCCTACGAGCAGTACTTC,CAISGKGLADSYEQYF